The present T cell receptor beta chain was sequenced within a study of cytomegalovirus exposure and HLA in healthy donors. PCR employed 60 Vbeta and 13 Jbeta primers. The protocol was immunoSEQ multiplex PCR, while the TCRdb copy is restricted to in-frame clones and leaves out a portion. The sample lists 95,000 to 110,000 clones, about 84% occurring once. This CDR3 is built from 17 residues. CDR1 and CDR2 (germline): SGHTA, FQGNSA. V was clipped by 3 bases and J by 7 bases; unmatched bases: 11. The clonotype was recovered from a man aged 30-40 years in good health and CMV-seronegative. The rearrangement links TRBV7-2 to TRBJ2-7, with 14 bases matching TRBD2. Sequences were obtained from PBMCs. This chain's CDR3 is CASSLTSGRAQGGEQYF. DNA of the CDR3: TGTGCCAGCAGCTTGACTAGCGGGAGGGCCCAAGGGGGTGAGCAGTACTTC.